These T cell receptor beta chains were read from a single sample in a study of beta chain features in type 1 diabetes. TCRdb's table, derived via immunoSEQ multiplex PCR, lists solely in-frame clones and lacks some. The sample has roughly 240,000 clones; 24% are singletons. The material sequenced was naive CD4+ T cells from blood. The receptors come from a woman in her 30s with type 1 diabetes. Each CDR3 is given with its conserved first and last residue. The order of the fields is V gene, D gene, J gene, clone size, CDR3 protein, CDR3 DNA. D genes are given only for firm matches. A clone size is listed for some rows: how often the clone was seen (once, few, many), or a class if it is expanded.

V: TRBV30
D: -
J: TRBJ1-5
size: -
CDR3: CAWSVRTNQPQHF
DNA: TGTGCCTGGAGTGTACGGACAAATCAGCCCCAGCATTTT

V: TRBV9
D: TRBD1
J: TRBJ1-2
size: -
CDR3: CASSVASGQGVGYTF
DNA: TGTGCCAGCAGCGTAGCCTCGGGACAGGGGGTTGGCTACACCTTC

V: TRBV4-1
D: TRBD1
J: TRBJ1-5
size: few
CDR3: CASSPLDRGTGQPQHF
DNA: TGCGCCAGCAGCCCCCTGGACAGGGGGACTGGTCAGCCCCAGCATTTT

V: TRBV30
D: TRBD1
J: TRBJ2-1
size: once
CDR3: CAWSPGTGGMNEQFF
DNA: TGTGCCTGGAGTCCCGGGACAGGGGGCATGAATGAGCAGTTCTTC

V: TRBV29-1
D: TRBD1
J: TRBJ1-2
size: few
CDR3: CSADRGIGYTF
DNA: TGCAGCGCTGACAGGGGTATTGGCTACACCTTC

V: TRBV28
D: -
J: TRBJ2-7
size: few
CDR3: CASSPAGVTGDYEQYF
DNA: TGTGCCAGCAGCCCCGCGGGGGTGACAGGGGATTACGAGCAGTACTTC

V: TRBV18
D: -
J: TRBJ2-3
size: few
CDR3: CASSPTGGGPDTQYF
DNA: TGTGCCAGCTCACCTACGGGTGGGGGCCCAGATACGCAGTATTTT

V: TRBV14
D: -
J: TRBJ2-3
size: few
CDR3: CASSQGPQYTQYF
DNA: TGTGCCAGCAGCCAAGGCCCCCAGTATACGCAGTATTTT

V: TRBV4-1
D: -
J: TRBJ2-1
size: -
CDR3: CASSQDGADNEQFF
DNA: TGCGCCAGCAGCCAAGATGGGGCCGACAATGAGCAGTTCTTC

V: TRBV5-1
D: -
J: TRBJ2-3
size: -
CDR3: CASSLARGTATDTQYF
DNA: TGCGCCAGCAGCTTGGCTCGCGGGACGGCAACAGATACGCAGTATTTT

V: TRBV18
D: TRBD1
J: TRBJ1-1
size: few
CDR3: CASSPIGTGLGNTEAFF
DNA: TGTGCCAGCTCACCAATAGGGACAGGGTTAGGGAACACTGAAGCTTTCTTT

V: TRBV27
D: -
J: TRBJ1-2
size: -
CDR3: CARPTTDSRSRGYTF
DNA: TGTGCCAGACCAACCACGGACAGTCGGTCGCGTGGCTACACCTTC

V: TRBV25-1
D: -
J: TRBJ2-6
size: few
CDR3: CASSEGDRAGSGANVLTF
DNA: TGTGCCAGCAGTGAAGGAGACAGGGCGGGATCTGGGGCCAACGTCCTGACTTTC

V: TRBV29-1
D: -
J: TRBJ2-2
size: few
CDR3: CSVDAGPSNTGELFF
DNA: TGCAGCGTTGACGCAGGGCCCTCGAACACCGGGGAGCTGTTTTTT

V: TRBV14
D: -
J: TRBJ1-2
size: -
CDR3: CASSQGTDYGYTF
DNA: TGTGCCAGCAGCCAAGGAACAGACTATGGCTACACCTTC

V: TRBV29-1
D: TRBD2
J: TRBJ2-2
size: few
CDR3: CSVVSGSLTGELFF
DNA: TGCAGCGTTGTTAGCGGGAGTCTCACCGGGGAGCTGTTTTTT

V: TRBV7-2
D: TRBD2
J: TRBJ2-7
size: few
CDR3: CASSPLSGNSYEQYF
DNA: TGTGCCAGCAGCCCCCTAAGCGGGAACTCCTACGAGCAGTACTTC

V: TRBV16
D: -
J: TRBJ1-2
size: -
CDR3: CASSPRGGTANYGYTF
DNA: TGTGCCAGCAGCCCGAGGGGCGGGACGGCTAACTATGGCTACACCTTC

V: TRBV28
D: TRBD2
J: TRBJ2-4
size: -
CDR3: CASSPGGAKNIQYF
DNA: TGTGCCAGCAGCCCGGGGGGGGCCAAAAACATTCAGTACTTC

V: TRBV4-1
D: -
J: TRBJ2-2
size: -
CDR3: CASSGWARALLGTGELFF
DNA: TGCGCCAGCAGCGGGTGGGCGAGGGCCTTACTCGGCACCGGGGAGCTGTTTTTT

V: TRBV5-4
D: TRBD1
J: TRBJ1-2
size: few
CDR3: CASSLADRGLGYTF
DNA: TGTGCCAGCAGCTTGGCCGACAGGGGGCTTGGCTACACCTTC

V: TRBV5-1
D: TRBD2
J: TRBJ2-7
size: few
CDR3: CASSLVSGGSYEQYF
DNA: TGCGCCAGCAGCTTGGTGTCGGGAGGCTCCTACGAGCAGTACTTC

V: TRBV19
D: -
J: TRBJ1-4
size: -
CDR3: CASSASRNEKLFF
DNA: TGTGCCAGTAGCGCGAGTCGAAATGAAAAACTGTTTTTT

V: TRBV13
D: TRBD1
J: TRBJ2-4
size: -
CDR3: CASSLGYRGANIQYF
DNA: TGTGCCAGCAGCTTAGGGTACAGGGGCGCCAACATTCAGTACTTC

V: TRBV27
D: TRBD2
J: TRBJ2-1
size: -
CDR3: CASSFRLAGGSYNEQFF
DNA: TGTGCCAGCAGTTTTAGACTAGCGGGAGGGTCTTACAATGAGCAGTTCTTC

V: TRBV2
D: -
J: TRBJ2-5
size: -
CDR3: CASSDSETQYF
DNA: TGTGCCAGCAGTGACTCAGAGACCCAGTACTTC

V: TRBV5-4
D: TRBD2
J: TRBJ2-7
size: few
CDR3: CASSYIAGSYEQYF
DNA: TGTGCCAGCAGCTATATAGCGGGATCCTACGAGCAGTACTTC

V: TRBV5-4
D: TRBD2
J: TRBJ2-5
size: few
CDR3: CASSLAGLAGGRETQYF
DNA: TGTGCCAGCAGCTTGGCAGGACTAGCGGGAGGGAGAGAGACCCAGTACTTC

V: TRBV29-1
D: TRBD1
J: TRBJ1-2
size: -
CDR3: CSVAYRGDYGYTF
DNA: TGCAGCGTTGCTTACAGGGGTGATTATGGCTACACCTTC

V: TRBV15
D: -
J: TRBJ2-7
size: few
CDR3: CATSRDLLEQYF
DNA: TGTGCCACCAGCAGAGATCTACTCGAGCAGTACTTC

V: TRBV15
D: -
J: TRBJ1-4
size: -
CDR3: CATVRRVATNEKLFF
DNA: TGTGCCACCGTCCGGCGGGTCGCAACTAATGAAAAACTGTTTTTT

V: TRBV5-1
D: TRBD2
J: TRBJ2-1
size: few
CDR3: CASSLELAADNEQFF
DNA: TGCGCCAGCAGCTTGGAACTAGCGGCGGACAATGAGCAGTTCTTC

V: TRBV18
D: -
J: TRBJ2-7
size: few
CDR3: CASSPGSSYEQYF
DNA: TGTGCCAGCTCACCGGGGAGCTCCTACGAGCAGTACTTC

V: TRBV20-1
D: -
J: TRBJ1-1
size: -
CDR3: CSAPRSTEAFF
DNA: TGCAGTGCCCCCCGGTCCACTGAAGCTTTCTTT

V: TRBV10-3
D: TRBD2
J: TRBJ2-7
size: -
CDR3: CAINELAGYEQYF
DNA: TGTGCCATCAACGAACTAGCGGGCTACGAGCAGTACTTC

V: TRBV11-1
D: -
J: TRBJ2-3
size: few
CDR3: CASSRVTDTQYF
DNA: TGTGCCAGCAGCCGGGTCACAGATACGCAGTATTTT

V: TRBV13
D: TRBD2
J: TRBJ2-2
size: few
CDR3: CASSLEAGGRTGELFF
DNA: TGTGCCAGCAGCTTAGAAGCGGGAGGACGGACCGGGGAGCTGTTTTTT

V: TRBV18
D: TRBD1
J: TRBJ2-5
size: -
CDR3: CASSPDRATTQYF
DNA: TGTGCCAGCTCACCCGACAGGGCGACGACCCAGTACTTC

V: TRBV20-1
D: -
J: TRBJ2-1
size: few
CDR3: CSAKLNEQFF
DNA: TGCAGTGCCAAGCTCAATGAGCAGTTCTTC

V: TRBV28
D: TRBD2
J: TRBJ2-1
size: -
CDR3: CASGIERGSYYNEQFF
DNA: TGTGCCAGCGGAATTGAGCGGGGGTCATACTACAATGAGCAGTTCTTC

V: TRBV20-1
D: -
J: TRBJ1-2
size: few
CDR3: CSAIDYGYTF
DNA: TGCAGTGCTATAGACTATGGCTACACCTTC

V: TRBV19
D: -
J: TRBJ2-7
size: -
CDR3: CASSIGGAQSEEQYF
DNA: TGTGCCAGTAGTATCGGGGGTGCGCAGAGTGAGGAGCAGTACTTC

V: TRBV29-1
D: TRBD2
J: TRBJ2-7
size: few
CDR3: CSVAGGGGYEQYF
DNA: TGCAGCGTTGCGGGGGGAGGAGGCTACGAGCAGTACTTC

V: TRBV30
D: -
J: TRBJ2-3
size: -
CDR3: CAWSVLASASNTQYF
DNA: TGTGCCTGGAGTGTACTGGCTAGCGCGAGTAATACGCAGTATTTT

V: TRBV18
D: TRBD2
J: TRBJ2-1
size: -
CDR3: CASSPGTRIDEQFF
DNA: TGTGCCAGCTCACCCGGGACTAGGATCGATGAGCAGTTCTTC

V: TRBV5-1
D: TRBD1
J: TRBJ1-1
size: few
CDR3: CASSFQGETEAFF
DNA: TGCGCCAGCAGCTTCCAGGGGGAAACTGAAGCTTTCTTT

V: TRBV29-1
D: -
J: TRBJ2-7
size: few
CDR3: CSVRQINYEQYF
DNA: TGCAGCGTCCGACAGATTAACTACGAGCAGTACTTC

V: TRBV15
D: -
J: TRBJ1-2
size: few
CDR3: CATSRDGRVPNGYTF
DNA: TGTGCCACCAGCAGAGATGGCAGGGTCCCCAATGGCTACACCTTC

V: TRBV28
D: TRBD2
J: TRBJ2-1
size: few
CDR3: CASSSGGLYNEQFF
DNA: TGTGCCAGCAGTAGCGGGGGACTCTACAATGAGCAGTTCTTC

V: TRBV7-9
D: -
J: TRBJ2-4
size: -
CDR3: CASSRGRDPKNIQYF
DNA: TGTGCCAGCAGCAGGGGGAGGGACCCCAAAAACATTCAGTACTTC

V: TRBV4-1
D: -
J: TRBJ2-7
size: -
CDR3: CASSQADLAYEQYF
DNA: TGCGCCAGCAGCCAAGCCGACTTAGCCTACGAGCAGTACTTC

V: TRBV29-1
D: TRBD1
J: TRBJ2-7
size: -
CDR3: CSVRDRGRPYEQYF
DNA: TGCAGCGTTAGAGACAGGGGAAGGCCCTACGAGCAGTACTTC

V: TRBV5-6
D: -
J: TRBJ1-2
size: few
CDR3: CASSLEGQGRYGYTF
DNA: TGTGCCAGCAGCTTGGAGGGGCAGGGTCGCTATGGCTACACCTTC

V: TRBV4-1
D: -
J: TRBJ2-3
size: -
CDR3: CASRHRDKTDTQYF
DNA: TGCGCCAGCAGACACCGGGACAAGACAGATACGCAGTATTTT

V: TRBV5-4
D: TRBD2
J: TRBJ2-1
size: -
CDR3: CASSLERAGENEQFF
DNA: TGTGCCAGCAGCTTGGAGCGGGCGGGAGAAAATGAGCAGTTCTTC

V: TRBV7-3
D: TRBD2
J: TRBJ2-1
size: few
CDR3: CASSLRLASGEQFF
DNA: TGTGCCAGCAGCTTAAGACTAGCTTCGGGTGAGCAGTTCTTC

V: TRBV30
D: -
J: TRBJ1-4
size: -
CDR3: CAWSPGVIEKLFF
DNA: TGTGCCTGGAGTCCAGGGGTTATCGAAAAACTGTTTTTT

V: TRBV28
D: TRBD1
J: TRBJ1-2
size: -
CDR3: CASSSGTGDYGYTF
DNA: TGTGCCAGCAGTTCCGGGACAGGGGACTATGGCTACACCTTC

V: TRBV7-9
D: -
J: TRBJ2-7
size: few
CDR3: CASSLESGTYEQYF
DNA: TGTGCCAGCAGCTTAGAGTCGGGGACCTACGAGCAGTACTTC

V: TRBV28
D: -
J: TRBJ2-7
size: -
CDR3: CAISQSREQYF
DNA: TGTGCCATCAGCCAGTCGAGGGAGCAGTACTTC